A selection of T cell receptor beta chains follows, all from one sample in a study of response to subunit inactivated influenza vaccine. TCRdb independently ran MiXCR on the RT-PCR reads; one entry per CDR3 protein. The sample yields hundreds of thousands of distinct CDR3 sequences, roughly 20% seen once. Source: PBMCs from blood, taken roughly 5 days after vaccination. These receptors all come from a man between 45 and 60 years old who received an inactivated influenza vaccine. Both conserved end residues are part of each CDR3. The order of the fields is J gene, D gene, V gene, clone size, CDR3 protein, CDR3 DNA. A D gene is named only where the DNA matches it firmly. Part of the rows lack a size; the others show once, few, many or a class for expanded clones.

j_gene: TRBJ2-5; d_gene: TRBD1; v_gene: TRBV20-1; abundance: few; CDR3aa: CSAHRGVETQYF; CDR3nt: TGCAGTGCTCACAGGGGGGTGGAGACCCAGTACTTC
j_gene: TRBJ2-5; d_gene: TRBD2; v_gene: TRBV6-2/TRBV6-3; abundance: -; CDR3aa: CASRLLAGLESRETQYF; CDR3nt: TGTGCCAGCAGATTACTAGCGGGCCTAGAGAGTAGAGAGACCCAGTACTTC
j_gene: TRBJ2-3; d_gene: -; v_gene: TRBV5-1; abundance: many; CDR3aa: CASREDTDTQYF; CDR3nt: TGCGCCAGCCGCGAAGACACAGATACGCAGTATTTT
j_gene: TRBJ1-2; d_gene: TRBD1; v_gene: TRBV4-3; abundance: few; CDR3aa: CASSPRGQAVGYTF; CDR3nt: TGCGCCAGCAGCCCCAGGGGGCAGGCGGTTGGCTACACCTTC
j_gene: TRBJ2-7; d_gene: -; v_gene: TRBV4-1; abundance: few; CDR3aa: CASSQDIIGYEQYF; CDR3nt: TGCGCCAGCAGCCAAGATATAATAGGCTACGAGCAGTACTTC
j_gene: TRBJ2-1; d_gene: TRBD1; v_gene: TRBV20-1; abundance: -; CDR3aa: CSARGQLNEQFF; CDR3nt: TGCAGTGCTAGGGGACAGCTCAATGAGCAGTTCTTC
j_gene: TRBJ2-2; d_gene: -; v_gene: TRBV7-8; abundance: many; CDR3aa: CASSLALGAGELFF; CDR3nt: TGTGCCAGCAGCTTAGCGCTGGGGGCCGGGGAGCTGTTTTTT
j_gene: TRBJ2-1; d_gene: TRBD2; v_gene: TRBV10-3; abundance: few; CDR3aa: CAISKGLAGAGASHEQFF; CDR3nt: TGTGCCATCAGTAAGGGACTAGCGGGCGCGGGAGCGTCCCATGAGCAGTTCTTC
j_gene: TRBJ1-1; d_gene: -; v_gene: TRBV10-1; abundance: many; CDR3aa: CASSSGPLGTGLAEAFF; CDR3nt: TGCGCCAGCAGTTCGGGGCCCTTGGGGACGGGCTTGGCTGAAGCTTTCTTT
j_gene: TRBJ2-3; d_gene: -; v_gene: TRBV7-2; abundance: few; CDR3aa: CASSLEVLVDTQYF; CDR3nt: TGTGCCAGCAGCTTGGAAGTACTCGTAGATACGCAGTATTTT
j_gene: TRBJ1-1; d_gene: -; v_gene: TRBV12-3/TRBV12-4; abundance: -; CDR3aa: CASTWGTLGTEAFF; CDR3nt: TGTGCCAGCACGTGGGGGACCTTGGGCACTGAAGCTTTCTTT
j_gene: TRBJ2-7; d_gene: -; v_gene: TRBV5-1; abundance: few; CDR3aa: CASREGGELGEQYF; CDR3nt: TGCGCCAGCAGGGAAGGTGGGGAATTGGGCGAGCAGTACTTC
j_gene: TRBJ2-3; d_gene: TRBD2; v_gene: TRBV29-1; abundance: many; CDR3aa: CSVVGLAGGEQSTDTQYF; CDR3nt: TGCAGCGTTGTGGGACTAGCGGGGGGGGAACAGAGCACAGATACGCAGTATTTT
j_gene: TRBJ1-1; d_gene: TRBD1; v_gene: TRBV5-5; abundance: few; CDR3aa: CASSVDRGVNTEAFF; CDR3nt: TGTGCCAGCAGCGTGGACAGGGGGGTGAACACTGAAGCTTTCTTT
j_gene: TRBJ2-1; d_gene: -; v_gene: TRBV28; abundance: few; CDR3aa: CASRPEVRSYNEQFF; CDR3nt: TGTGCCAGTAGACCCGAGGTTCGGTCCTACAATGAGCAGTTCTTC
j_gene: TRBJ2-5; d_gene: -; v_gene: TRBV20-1; abundance: -; CDR3aa: CSAKGQSPGETQYF; CDR3nt: TGCAGTGCTAAAGGACAGTCCCCGGGGGAGACCCAGTACTTC
j_gene: TRBJ2-5; d_gene: -; v_gene: TRBV7-9; abundance: -; CDR3aa: CASSLTRLRETQYF; CDR3nt: TGTGCCAGCAGCTTAACTAGACTAAGAGAGACCCAGTACTTC
j_gene: TRBJ1-2; d_gene: -; v_gene: TRBV12-3/TRBV12-4; abundance: few; CDR3aa: CASSLPRFNYGYTF; CDR3nt: TGTGCCAGCAGCCTACCGAGGTTCAACTATGGCTACACCTTC
j_gene: TRBJ2-1; d_gene: -; v_gene: TRBV20-1; abundance: few; CDR3aa: CSAREAGTYNEQFF; CDR3nt: TGCAGTGCTAGAGAGGCGGGAACCTACAATGAGCAGTTCTTC
j_gene: TRBJ1-2; d_gene: TRBD1; v_gene: TRBV7-2; abundance: -; CDR3aa: CASSRQGDSGYTF; CDR3nt: TGTGCCAGCAGCCGACAGGGGGATAGTGGCTACACCTTC
j_gene: TRBJ2-2; d_gene: TRBD1; v_gene: TRBV4-3; abundance: few; CDR3aa: CASSQDRGTVHGELFF; CDR3nt: TGCGCCAGCAGCCAAGATCGTGGGACAGTCCACGGGGAGCTGTTTTTT
j_gene: TRBJ1-1; d_gene: TRBD1; v_gene: TRBV6-1; abundance: -; CDR3aa: CASSRTDRGDTEAFF; CDR3nt: TGTGCCAGCAGTCGAACTGACAGGGGGGACACTGAAGCTTTCTTT
j_gene: TRBJ1-6; d_gene: TRBD1; v_gene: TRBV7-9; abundance: few; CDR3aa: CASSPPDRVSPLHF; CDR3nt: TGTGCCAGCAGCCCTCCAGACAGGGTTTCACCCCTCCACTTT
j_gene: TRBJ2-4; d_gene: TRBD2; v_gene: TRBV28; abundance: -; CDR3aa: CASSLRPGGAQAKNIQYF; CDR3nt: TGTGCCAGCAGTTTAAGGCCGGGAGGGGCGCAGGCCAAAAACATTCAGTACTTC
j_gene: TRBJ2-3; d_gene: -; v_gene: TRBV6-5; abundance: many; CDR3aa: CASSYDWGSTDTQYF; CDR3nt: TGTGCCAGCAGTTACGATTGGGGGAGCACAGATACGCAGTATTTT
j_gene: TRBJ1-1; d_gene: TRBD1; v_gene: TRBV3-1; abundance: -; CDR3aa: CASSVRTGRNTEAFF; CDR3nt: TGTGCCAGCAGCGTACGGACAGGGCGGAACACTGAAGCTTTCTTT
j_gene: TRBJ1-2; d_gene: -; v_gene: TRBV29-1; abundance: many; CDR3aa: CSVTQGGYGYTF; CDR3nt: TGCAGCGTGACCCAGGGAGGCTATGGCTACACCTTC
j_gene: TRBJ2-1; d_gene: TRBD2; v_gene: TRBV5-1; abundance: -; CDR3aa: CASSSISGGAYNEQFF; CDR3nt: TGCGCCAGCAGCTCGATAAGCGGGGGGGCCTACAATGAGCAGTTCTTC
j_gene: TRBJ2-7; d_gene: -; v_gene: TRBV10-3; abundance: -; CDR3aa: CAISERSTSYEQYF; CDR3nt: TGTGCCATCAGTGAAAGGTCCACCTCCTACGAGCAGTACTTC
j_gene: TRBJ2-7; d_gene: -; v_gene: TRBV2; abundance: -; CDR3aa: CASSDLGDEQYF; CDR3nt: TGTGCCAGCAGTGATTTGGGTGACGAGCAGTACTTC
j_gene: TRBJ1-1; d_gene: -; v_gene: TRBV29-1; abundance: many; CDR3aa: CSVGRGTEAFF; CDR3nt: TGCAGCGTTGGCAGGGGAACTGAAGCTTTCTTT
j_gene: TRBJ1-1; d_gene: -; v_gene: TRBV5-6; abundance: many; CDR3aa: CASSPRGITEAFF; CDR3nt: TGTGCCAGCAGCCCCCGGGGGATCACTGAAGCTTTCTTT
j_gene: TRBJ2-7; d_gene: TRBD1; v_gene: TRBV6-2/TRBV6-3; abundance: few; CDR3aa: CASSYHPRTGDGVQYF; CDR3nt: TGTGCCAGCAGTTACCACCCCAGGACAGGGGACGGCGTGCAGTACTTC
j_gene: TRBJ1-1; d_gene: TRBD1; v_gene: TRBV7-2; abundance: few; CDR3aa: CASSTRTGNTEAFF; CDR3nt: TGTGCCAGCAGCACAAGGACAGGGAACACTGAAGCTTTCTTT
j_gene: TRBJ2-1; d_gene: TRBD2; v_gene: TRBV5-1; abundance: few; CDR3aa: CASSPGLAGGLGEQFF; CDR3nt: TGCGCCAGCAGCCCGGGACTAGCGGGAGGTCTTGGTGAGCAGTTCTTC
j_gene: TRBJ2-1; d_gene: TRBD2; v_gene: TRBV7-9; abundance: -; CDR3aa: CASSSSGIRNNEQFF; CDR3nt: TGTGCCAGCAGCAGTAGCGGGATTCGAAACAATGAGCAGTTCTTC
j_gene: TRBJ1-1; d_gene: -; v_gene: TRBV5-1; abundance: many; CDR3aa: CASSLDRGANTEAFF; CDR3nt: TGCGCCAGCAGCTTGGATCGGGGCGCGAACACTGAAGCTTTCTTT
j_gene: TRBJ2-1; d_gene: -; v_gene: TRBV20-1; abundance: few; CDR3aa: CSARGRNEQFF; CDR3nt: TGCAGTGCTAGGGGACGCAATGAGCAGTTCTTC